These T cell receptor beta chains were read from a single sample in a study of T cell repertoires in cytomegalovirus infection. For these TCRs, the target antigens are not known. In TCRdb, the reads were re-called with MiXCR into one record per CDR3 protein. This table has approximately 350,000 distinct CDR3 sequences, roughly 34% appearing once. Source: cultured PBMCs, taken from culture after CMV antigen stimulation. The receptor set was obtained from a human donor in good health (CMV status not recorded). Some clones in this sample may be carry-over from other donors' samples. CDR3s include the opening cysteine and the closing phenylalanine or tryptophan.

v_call	j_call	cdr3_aa
TRBV7-2	TRBJ2-5	CASSLASRGALKTQYF
TRBV7-3	TRBJ2-1	CASSLTGIHGDEQFF
TRBV7-2	TRBJ1-1	CASSFNQATVSPAFF
TRBV7-8	TRBJ1-2	CASSLGQGIGNYGYTF
TRBV5-6	TRBJ2-1	CASSAEYNEQFF
TRBV7-9	TRBJ1-4	CASSGTGRYNEKLFF
TRBV7-3	TRBJ2-1	CASSWGQGSSYNEQFF
TRBV6-2/TRBV6-3	TRBJ2-3	CASKRQGTDTQYF
TRBV4-3	TRBJ2-5	CASSQDTGMGKETQYF
TRBV7-2	TRBJ2-3	CASGLAPSTDTQYF
TRBV7-2	TRBJ1-6	CASSSATGSSSPLHF
TRBV29-1	TRBJ1-1	CSVGGITEAFF
TRBV7-3	TRBJ2-3	CASSLMGTSTDTQYF
TRBV28	TRBJ2-1	CASRGPTHNEQFF
TRBV7-2	TRBJ2-5	CASSLDLWAQQETQYF
TRBV24-1	TRBJ2-1	CATSDPATYYNEQFF
TRBV7-8	TRBJ1-5	CASSLRTRDQPQHF
TRBV7-8	TRBJ2-5	CASSFLRTGETQYF
TRBV10-3	TRBJ1-5	CATRGGPAQPQHF
TRBV28	TRBJ2-3	CASSFYGAGLTDTQYF